The 2 T cell receptor beta chains below all came from one sample that was sequenced in a study of T-cell reconstitution after alpha-beta-depleted transplantation in children. Preparing the TCRbeta library involved the use of unique molecular identifiers. TCRdb re-called the PCR reads with MiXCR, one entry per CDR3 protein. Among about 980,000 distinct CDR3 sequences listed, about 31% were seen once. This material consisted of PBMCs, mostly from graft donor cells, taken 360 days after TCRalphabeta/CD19-depleted stem cell transplant. The receptor source for this set is a boy in the first two years of life who had a stem cell transplant for SCID, so the T cells may come from the graft donor.

This clonotype appeared a few times. The V and J genes are TRBV5-1 and TRBJ2-7; 7 nucleotides line up with TRBD1. Trimming removed 3 bases from V and 6 bases from J; junction bases left unmatched: 9. Germline values: CDR1 SGHRS, CDR2 YFSETQ. This CDR3 comprises 14 residues. CDR3 loop: CASSSGQPRFEQYF. The DNA for the CDR3 is TGCGCCAGCAGCTCGGGACAGCCGCGCTTCGAGCAGTACTTC. Full variable domain (rest looked up from reference TRBV5-1 and TRBJ2-7): KAGVTQTPRYLIKTRGQQVTLSCSPISGHRSVSWYQQTPGQGLQFLFEYFSETQRNKGNFPGRFSGRQFSNSRSEMNVSTLELGDSALYLCASSSGQPRFEQYFGPGTRLTVT.

The J gene is TRBJ2-3, the V gene TRBV6-5, with D possibly being TRBD2 (6 bases). Trimming cost V 7 bases and J 3 bases, with 14 bases left between them. This CDR3 is built from 14 residues. Germline CDR1 MNHEY, CDR2 SVGAGI. The CDR3 nucleotides read TGTGCCAGCAACCGTATAGCGGAGACAGATACGCAGTATTTT. Translated: CASNRIAETDTQYF.